Sequencing of this T cell receptor (beta chain) was carried out in a study of cytomegalovirus exposure and HLA in healthy donors. Overall study findings and caveats: In a later analysis, common viral pathogens appeared linked to several of the most significant clusters.

As for this clone: Its antigen is undetermined.

The PCR was carried out with 60 Vbeta primers and 13 Jbeta primers. The protocol was immunoSEQ multiplex PCR, while the TCRdb copy is restricted to in-frame clones and leaves out a portion. The sample carries over 45,000 clones, around 81% recorded once. Specimen: PBMCs. This TCR derives from a boy aged 5-17 years in good health and CMV-seropositive.

In DNA, the CDR3 is TGTGCCACCAGCCCGGGAAGAGGACTAGCGCACACCGGGGAGCTGTTTTTT. Protein: CATSPGRGLAHTGELFF. This chain joins TRBV15 and TRBJ2-2, with 9 bases matching TRBD2. V was clipped by 5 bases and J by 3 bases; unmatched bases: 10. The germline gives CDR1 LNHNV, CDR2 YYDKDF (reference sequence). This CDR3 is 17 amino acids long.